The 22 T cell receptor beta chains below were found in one sample sequenced in a study of CD8 T cells in Susac syndrome. After extraction with the RNeasy kit, about 0.5 to 1 ug of the RNA was reverse transcribed using random hexamers. From the immunoSEQ multiplex PCR reads, TCRdb called clonotypes with MiXCR, one entry per CDR3 protein. The table has under 150,000 distinct CDR3 sequences, about 95% seen once. Sequencing was performed on CD4+ T cells from PBMCs. The receptors originated from a human donor with Susac syndrome.

The chain links TRBV5-4 to TRBJ2-3, with D maybe TRBD2 (5 bases). This CDR3 has 15 residues. The V gene lost 4 bases and the J gene lost 2 bases, with 14 bases spanning the gap. Germline loops: CDR1 SGHNT, CDR2 YYREEE (reference sequence). The CDR3 loop reads CASSLEGAVTDTQYF. CDR3 DNA: TGTGCCAGCAGCCTCGAGGGAGCGGTCACAGATACGCAGTATTTT.

The chain has TRBV5-4 and TRBJ2-5; 8 nucleotides align to TRBD2. The CDR3 has 14 residues. Germline V gene sequence: CDR1 SGHNT, CDR2 YYREEE (reference sequence). Trimming at V came to 3 bases and at J to 5 bases, leaving 6 bases not matched to a gene. The CDR3: CASSSGTRTETQYF. CDR3 DNA: TGTGCCAGCAGCTCCGGGACTAGAACGGAGACCCAGTACTTC.

The chain recombines TRBV20-1 with TRBJ2-3; 9 positions match TRBD2. The V segment lost 3 bases and the J segment 4 bases; nucleotides outside the gene matches: 5. This CDR3 spans 14 amino acids. CDR1 and CDR2 (germline): DFQATT, SNEGSKA (reference sequence). The CDR3 coding sequence is TGCAGTGCTAGTAGCGGGAGTTTCGCAGATACGCAGTATTTT. As protein: CSASSGSFADTQYF.

This clonotype was counted once. The chain links TRBV14 to TRBJ2-5, with a tentative D call TRBD1 (7 bases). V lost 5 bases, J lost 4 bases, and 14 bases lay in between. CDR1 SGHDN and CDR2 FVKESK come from the germline V gene. This CDR3 has 14 amino acids. In DNA form, the CDR3 reads TGTGCCAGCAGCACAGGGGTGGGAGGAGAGACCCAGTACTTC. Amino acids: CASSTGVGGETQYF.

The rearrangement joins TRBV24-1 to TRBJ2-3; TRBD2 might be the D (7 bases). CDR3 length: 17 residues. The V end was cut by 9 bases, the J end by 1 base, with 22 bases between. Germline CDR1 and CDR2: KGHDR and SFDVKD. CDR3 in amino acids: CATSSASGGGRTDTQYF. The CDR3 region has the DNA TGTGCCACCTCTTCCGCCTCGGGCGGGGGCCGCACAGATACGCAGTATTTT.

The chain couples TRBV20-1 to TRBJ2-1; D is unresolved. This CDR3 has 16 amino acids. CDR1 DFQATT and CDR2 SNEGSKA come from the germline V gene (reference sequence). V lost 3 bases, J lost 0 bases, and 15 bases lay in between. The CDR3 bases are TGCAGTGCTAGGACGAGAAAGAAGAGCTCCTACAATGAGCAGTTCTTC. It encodes CSARTRKKSSYNEQFF.

The V and J genes are TRBV25-1 and TRBJ2-2; D call uncertain. Trimming shortened V by 8 bases and J by 5 bases, and 9 bases separated the two germline ends. CDR1 is MGHDK and CDR2 is SYGVNS in the germline V gene. This CDR3 contains 12 residues. This chain's CDR3 is CASGILTGELFF. The DNA of the CDR3 is TGTGCCAGCGGAATCCTTACCGGGGAGCTGTTTTTT. The full variable domain, with the rest looked up from reference TRBV25-1 and TRBJ2-2, is EADIYQTPRYLVIGTGKKITLECSQTMGHDKMYWYQQDPGMELHLIHYSYGVNSTEKGDLSSESTVSRIRTEHFPLTLESARPSHTSQYLCASGILTGELFFGEGSRLTVL.

The rearrangement uses TRBV29-1 and TRBJ1-5; D is unresolved. The germline V and J ends were trimmed by 4 bases and 4 bases, with 11 bases remaining between them. Germline values: CDR1 SQVTM, CDR2 ANQGSEA. The CDR3 runs to 13 residues. CDR3 coding DNA: TGCAGCGTTGCTTTTGGACTAAATCAGCCCCAGCATTTT. Translation gives CSVAFGLNQPQHF. The variable domain in full, completed from reference TRBV29-1 and TRBJ1-5, reads SAVISQKPSRDICQRGTSLTIQCQVDSQVTMMFWYRQQPGQSLTLIATANQGSEATYESGFVIDKFPISRPNLTFSTLTVSNMSPEDSSIYLCSVAFGLNQPQHFGDGTRLSIL.

The chain joins TRBV29-1 to TRBJ2-3; D tentatively fits TRBD1 or TRBD2 (5 bases each). Trimming took 4 bases from V and 0 from J, leaving 8 bases between them. This CDR3 is 13 amino acids long. The germline V gene has CDR1 SQVTM and CDR2 ANQGSEA. This chain's CDR3 is CSVVRDSTDTQYF. The CDR3 region has the DNA TGCAGCGTTGTTCGGGACAGCACAGATACGCAGTATTTT.

V and J are TRBV12-3 or TRBV12-4 and TRBJ2-7; 7 positions agree with TRBD1. The CDR3 has 14 amino acids. The J segment lost 6 bases and the V segment lost 5 bases, leaving 10 bases of the junction unmatched. CDR3: CASSPRTGRSEQYF. The CDR3 DNA reads as TGTGCCAGCAGTCCCAGGACAGGTAGGAGCGAGCAGTACTTC.

V usage is TRBV15 and J usage is TRBJ1-3; TRBD1 matches at 8 bases. The V and J ends lost 3 bases and 4 bases, in that order; junction bases with no gene match: 5. There are 15 residues in the CDR3. Germline CDR1 reads LNHNV; CDR2 reads YYDKDF (reference sequence). DNA for the CDR3: TGTGCCACCAGCAGGGGTGGACAGGGAGGAAACACCATATATTTT. Amino acids: CATSRGGQGGNTIYF.

For the CDR3, the DNA is TGTGGCTCCAGGGGGAACACTGAAGCTTTCTTT. Its translation is CGSRGNTEAFF. The chain combines TRBV6-5 with TRBJ1-1; D is possibly TRBD1 (6 bases). The V gene's germline CDR1 is MNHEY and CDR2 SVGAGI. CDR3 length: 11 amino acids.

This clonotype came up a few times. The chain recombines TRBV20-1 with TRBJ2-7; D not resolved. The CDR3 length is 12 residues. V dropped 3 bases and J dropped 3 bases, with 9 bases sitting between them. Germline V CDR1 and CDR2: DFQATT, SNEGSKA (reference sequence). CDR3 sequence: CSASSRVYEQYF. Here the CDR3 DNA reads TGCAGTGCTAGCAGTAGGGTCTACGAGCAGTACTTC.

This sequence joins TRBV20-1 and TRBJ1-5, with 8 bases lining up with TRBD1. Germline CDR1 and CDR2: DFQATT and SNEGSKA (reference sequence). The CDR3 runs to 14 residues. V shed 7 bases and J 5 bases; nucleotides not matched to a gene: 10. CDR3 region: CSVPRQGRDQPQHF. For the CDR3, the DNA is TGCAGTGTTCCAAGACAGGGGCGAGATCAGCCCCAGCATTTT.

V usage is TRBV30 and J usage is TRBJ2-1, with 8 nucleotides matching TRBD2. The CDR3 is made up of 12 amino acids. J gave up 2 bases and V 8 bases, and 2 bases lay outside the gene matches. Per germline, CDR1 GTSNPN and CDR2 SVGIG (reference sequence). CDR3 sequence reads: CARGGPYNEQFF. The CDR3 region has the DNA TGTGCCCGGGGGGGCCCCTACAATGAGCAGTTCTTC.

The chain couples TRBV18 to TRBJ1-6; D is uncertain. Per the germline V gene, CDR1 is KGHSH and CDR2 is LQKENI. The CDR3 length is 14 residues. V dropped 3 bases and J dropped 7 bases, with 10 bases sitting between them. The CDR3 loop is CASSPTRENSPLHF. The CDR3 bases are TGTGCCAGCTCACCGACAAGGGAAAATTCACCCCTCCACTTT.

In the case of this clonotype: At one end the junction does not follow the germline gene, possibly because of a read error. The V gene is TRBV3-1, the J gene TRBJ1-5; 8 nucleotides match TRBD1. The germline gives CDR1 LGHDT, CDR2 YNNKEL (reference sequence). The CDR3 has 15 amino acids. The CDR3 nucleotides read TGTGCCAGCAGTCAAGGACAGGGTTGGGGTCAGCCCCAGCATTTT. This sequence encodes CASSQGQGWGQPQHF.

The CDR3 coding sequence is TGTGCCTGGAGCGGTGGACAGGGTCGCGGCTACACCTTC. Its protein product is CAWSGGQGRGYTF. The chain couples TRBV30 to TRBJ1-2, with 8 nucleotides matching TRBD1. Germline-derived CDR1 and CDR2 are GTSNPN and SVGIG (reference sequence). CDR3 length equals 13 residues. The J segment lost 8 bases and the V segment lost 3 bases, leaving 8 bases of the junction unmatched. Supplemented by reference TRBV30 and TRBJ1-2, the full variable domain reads SQTIHQWPATLVQPVGSPLSLECTVEGTSNPNLYWYRQAAGRGLQLLFYSVGIGQISSEVPQNLSASRPQDRQFILSSKKLLLSDSGFYLCAWSGGQGRGYTFGSGTRLTVV.

This clonotype was found once. The chain joins TRBV4-3 to TRBJ1-2; D might be TRBD1 (5 bases). CDR3 length equals 15 residues. Deletions cut 1 base from V and 5 bases from J, with 14 bases between. In germline, CDR1 is LGHNA, CDR2 YSLEER. The CDR3 sequence is CASSQGGGRHYGYTF. CDR3 in DNA: TGCGCCAGCAGCCAAGGTGGGGGACGGCATTATGGCTACACCTTC.

The chain carries TRBV20-1 and TRBJ2-1; D is perhaps TRBD1 (5 bases). Germline CDR1 reads DFQATT; CDR2 reads SNEGSKA (reference sequence). Trimming left V 2 bases short and J 0 bases short, with 8 bases between. The CDR3 consists of 14 residues. CDR3 DNA: TGCAGTGCTAGACAGGGCGGCTCCTACAATGAGCAGTTCTTC. Protein: CSARQGGSYNEQFF.

This chain uses TRBV21-1 with TRBJ1-2. TRBV21-1 is listed as a pseudogene. This CDR3 is built from 12 residues. The CDR3 region has the DNA TGTGCCAGCAACGACGATAGGAATGGCTACACCTTC. It is translated as CASNDDRNGYTF.

CDR3 sequence: CSALGSGHGVWTQYF. The CDR3 DNA follows: TGCAGTGCTCTTGGGTCGGGACATGGGGTCTGGACCCAGTACTTC. The chain combines TRBV20-1 with TRBJ2-5; perhaps TRBD1 as D (6 bases). The CDR3 contains 15 residues. V was trimmed by 5 bases and J by 7 bases, leaving 23 bases between them. Germline lookup yields CDR1 DFQATT and CDR2 SNEGSKA (reference sequence).